These T cell receptor beta chains were read from a single sample in a study of T cells after yellow fever vaccination. One entry per CDR3 protein, called by TCRdb with MiXCR from the 5' RACE reads. The sample comprises approximately 550,000 distinct CDR3 sequences, roughly 12% of which are singletons, and over 13% rests with the top ten. The material sequenced was PBMCs, taken on the day of the yellow fever booster vaccination. These receptor sequences come from a man aged 25-45 years who received the YFV17D yellow fever vaccine. Both conserved end residues are part of each CDR3.

>TRBV6-4
CASSDFASSYNEQFF
>TRBV27
CASSKTTGNQETQYF
>TRBV5-5
CASSSLGGASTDTQYF
>TRBV19
CASTNTGTNEKLFF
>TRBV7-2
CASSLDSGANEQFF
>TRBV4-3
CASSLGLAIGNEQFF
>TRBV30
CASRPGGPGGYTF
>TRBV29-1
CSVEVGGGYEQYF
>TRBV30
CAWSVGGEQYF
>TRBV7-9
CASSSTQPGDYNEQFF
>TRBV7-9
CASSLVGGKETQYF
>TRBV11-2
CASSLSTGSDEQFF
>TRBV6-1
CASKPSLMNTEAFF
>TRBV29-1
CSGLQGGSEAFF
>TRBV20-1
CSAREWTGSFISPLHF
>TRBV7-3
CASSNRGQGTSGSSYEQYF
>TRBV6-1
CASSERHRDGSFF
>TRBV7-3
CASSLAGGTHEQYF
>TRBV7-7
CASSLAVRGSETQYF
>TRBV28
CASSGSWNEQFF
>TRBV11-2
CASSLETGNYEQYF
>TRBV7-6
CAGRGITDTQYF
>TRBV6-2/TRBV6-3
CASGGGMSYEQYF
>TRBV7-2
CASSQWGAYEKLFF
>TRBV15
CATSRDIASSGNEQFF
>TRBV6-2/TRBV6-3
CASFWASGSQETQYF
>TRBV25-1
CASGPFEKLFF
>TRBV7-2
CASRFGTDTQYF
>TRBV28
CASSPSGRVSYEQYF
>TRBV20-1
CSAIPFSGVYYEQYF
>TRBV7-2
CASRRTGYQETQYF
>TRBV28
CASSTGPPSSYEQYF